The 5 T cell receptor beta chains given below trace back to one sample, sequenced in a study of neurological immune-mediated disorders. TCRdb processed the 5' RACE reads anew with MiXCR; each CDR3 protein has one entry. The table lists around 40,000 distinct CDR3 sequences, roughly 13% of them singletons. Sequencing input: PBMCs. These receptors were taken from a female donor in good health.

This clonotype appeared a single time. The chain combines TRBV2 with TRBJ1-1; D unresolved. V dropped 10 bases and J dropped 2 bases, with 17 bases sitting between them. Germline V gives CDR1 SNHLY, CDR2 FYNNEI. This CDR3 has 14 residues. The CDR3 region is CANPPARTNTEAFF. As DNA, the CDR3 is TGTGCCAACCCCCCGGCAAGGACTAACACTGAAGCTTTCTTT.

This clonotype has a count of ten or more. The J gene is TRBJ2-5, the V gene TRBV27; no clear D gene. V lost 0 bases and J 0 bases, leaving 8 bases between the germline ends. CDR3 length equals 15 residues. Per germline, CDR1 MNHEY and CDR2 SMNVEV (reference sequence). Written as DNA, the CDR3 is TGTGCCAGCAGTTTATCATGGAAGTACCAAGAGACCCAGTACTTC. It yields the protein CASSLSWKYQETQYF.

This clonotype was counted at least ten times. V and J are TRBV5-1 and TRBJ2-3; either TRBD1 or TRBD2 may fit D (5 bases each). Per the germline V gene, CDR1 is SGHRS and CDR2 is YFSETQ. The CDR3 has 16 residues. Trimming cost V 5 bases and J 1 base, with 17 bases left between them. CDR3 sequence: CASSTIGDGRTDTQYF. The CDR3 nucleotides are TGCGCCAGCAGTACTATAGGGGACGGGCGCACAGATACGCAGTATTTT.

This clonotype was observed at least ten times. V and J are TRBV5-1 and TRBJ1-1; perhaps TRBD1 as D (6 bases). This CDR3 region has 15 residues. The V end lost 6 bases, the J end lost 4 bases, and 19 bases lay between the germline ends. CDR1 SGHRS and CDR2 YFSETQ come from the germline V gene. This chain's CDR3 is CASTPRGASGTEAFF. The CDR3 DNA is TGCGCCAGCACCCCCCGGGGGGCGTCGGGCACTGAAGCTTTCTTT.

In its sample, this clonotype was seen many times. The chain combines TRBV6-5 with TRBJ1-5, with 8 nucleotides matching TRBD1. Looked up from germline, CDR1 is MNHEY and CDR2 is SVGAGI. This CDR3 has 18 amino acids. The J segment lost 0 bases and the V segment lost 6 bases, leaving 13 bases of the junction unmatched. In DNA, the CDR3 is TGTGCCAGCAGCGGAAGAGGACAGGGAGGGTATAGCAATCAGCCCCAGCATTTT. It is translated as CASSGRGQGGYSNQPQHF.